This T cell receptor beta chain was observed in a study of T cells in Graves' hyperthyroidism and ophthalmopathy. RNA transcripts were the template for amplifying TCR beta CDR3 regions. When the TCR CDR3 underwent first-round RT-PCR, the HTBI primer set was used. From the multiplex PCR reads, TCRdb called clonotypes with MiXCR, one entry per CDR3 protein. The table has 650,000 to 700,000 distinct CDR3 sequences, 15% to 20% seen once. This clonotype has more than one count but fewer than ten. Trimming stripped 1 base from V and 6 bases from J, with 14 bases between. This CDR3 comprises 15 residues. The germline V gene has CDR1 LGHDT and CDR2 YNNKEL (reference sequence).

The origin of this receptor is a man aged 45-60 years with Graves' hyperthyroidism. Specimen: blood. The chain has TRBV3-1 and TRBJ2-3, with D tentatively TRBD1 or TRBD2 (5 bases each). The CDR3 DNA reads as TGTGCCAGCAGCCAAGGGAGCGGCTCAGGGGATACGCAGTATTTT. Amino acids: CASSQGSGSGDTQYF.